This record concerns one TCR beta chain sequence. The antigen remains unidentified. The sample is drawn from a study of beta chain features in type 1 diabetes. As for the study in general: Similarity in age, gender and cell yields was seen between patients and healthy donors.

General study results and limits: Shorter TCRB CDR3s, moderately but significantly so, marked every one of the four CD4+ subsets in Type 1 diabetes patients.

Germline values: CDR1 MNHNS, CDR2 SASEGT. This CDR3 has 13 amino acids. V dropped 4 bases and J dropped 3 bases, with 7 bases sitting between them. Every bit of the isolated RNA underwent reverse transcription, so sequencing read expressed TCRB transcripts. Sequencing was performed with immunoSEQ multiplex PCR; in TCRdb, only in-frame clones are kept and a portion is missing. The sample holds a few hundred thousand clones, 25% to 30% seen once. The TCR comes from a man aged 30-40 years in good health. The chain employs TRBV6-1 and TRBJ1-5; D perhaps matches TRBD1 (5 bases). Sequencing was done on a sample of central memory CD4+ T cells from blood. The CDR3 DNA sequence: TGTGCCAGCAGTGCAGGGCCCAATCAGCCCCAGCATTTT. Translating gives CASSAGPNQPQHF.